This T cell receptor beta chain is drawn from a study of cytomegalovirus exposure and HLA in healthy donors. The CDR3 covers 16 residues. V trimming: 1 base; J trimming: 4 bases; junction bases outside the gene matches: 8. Germline CDR1 LNHNV, CDR2 YYDKDF (reference sequence). The PCR employed 60 Vbeta primers together with 13 Jbeta primers. Profiling relied on immunoSEQ multiplex PCR, and the TCRdb table lists in-frame clones only, not all of them. The repertoire table contains over 100,000 clones. The chain couples TRBV15 to TRBJ1-1; 8 nucleotides line up with TRBD1. Sample: PBMCs. The source of this sequence is a man aged 40-55 years in good health and CMV-seropositive. As DNA, the CDR3 is TGTGCCACCAGCAGAGTTTCCGGGACAGGACCCACTGAAGCTTTCTTT. It yields the protein CATSRVSGTGPTEAFF.